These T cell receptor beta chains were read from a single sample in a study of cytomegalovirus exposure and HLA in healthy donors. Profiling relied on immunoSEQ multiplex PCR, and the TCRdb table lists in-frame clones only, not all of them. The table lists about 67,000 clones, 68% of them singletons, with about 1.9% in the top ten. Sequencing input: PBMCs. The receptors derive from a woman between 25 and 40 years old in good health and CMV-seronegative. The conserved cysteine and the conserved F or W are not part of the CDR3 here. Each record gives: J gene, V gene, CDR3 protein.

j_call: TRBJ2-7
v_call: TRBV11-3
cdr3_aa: ASSFDRGNSYEQY

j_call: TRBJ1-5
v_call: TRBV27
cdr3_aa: ASGDRENQPQH

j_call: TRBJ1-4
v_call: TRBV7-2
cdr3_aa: ASSSPPGGRWNEKLF

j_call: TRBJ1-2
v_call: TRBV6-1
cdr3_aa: ASQNRFLYGYT

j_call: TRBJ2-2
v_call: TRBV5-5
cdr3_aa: ASSLEGQHTGELF

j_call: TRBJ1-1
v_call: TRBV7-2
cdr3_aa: ASSLGRRSTEAF

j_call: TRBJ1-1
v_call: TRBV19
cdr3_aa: ASSIRPQANTEAF

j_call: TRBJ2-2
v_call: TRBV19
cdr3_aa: ASSIGGGATGELF

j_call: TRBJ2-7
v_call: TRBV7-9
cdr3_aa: ASSLGGDPSYEQY

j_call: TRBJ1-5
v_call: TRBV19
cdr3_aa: ASSRADNSNQPQH

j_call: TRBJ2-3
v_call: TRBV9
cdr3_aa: ASSSSGKSDTQY

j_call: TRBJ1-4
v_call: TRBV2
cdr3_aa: ASSYTDRGGEKLF